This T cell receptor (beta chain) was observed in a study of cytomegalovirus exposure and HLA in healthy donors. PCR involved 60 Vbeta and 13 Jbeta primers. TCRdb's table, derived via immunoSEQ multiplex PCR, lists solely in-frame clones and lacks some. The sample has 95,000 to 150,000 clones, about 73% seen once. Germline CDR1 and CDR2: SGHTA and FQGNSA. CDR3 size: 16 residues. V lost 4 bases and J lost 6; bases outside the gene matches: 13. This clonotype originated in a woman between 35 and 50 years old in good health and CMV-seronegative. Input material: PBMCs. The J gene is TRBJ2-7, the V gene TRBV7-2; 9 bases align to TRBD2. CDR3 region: CASSYPSSGINSEQYF. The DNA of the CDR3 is TGTGCCAGCAGCTACCCTTCTAGCGGGATTAATTCCGAGCAGTACTTC.